What follows are 11 T cell receptor beta chains derived from one specimen sequenced in a study of chemoradiotherapy in HPV16-positive cancers. Measured with immunoSEQ multiplex PCR; TCRdb has only the in-frame clones, and not every one. This sample carries 9,500 to 11,000 clones, over 65% of them seen once, and the ten largest clones take about 37%. The specimen was collected from a patient who underwent chemoradiotherapy. The receptor set was obtained from a human donor with HPV-associated anogenital cancer.

The chain joins TRBV7-2 to TRBJ2-1; D remains ambiguous. This CDR3 is built from 15 residues. Germline V gives CDR1 SGHTA, CDR2 FQGNSA. Trimming removed 5 bases from V and 5 bases from J, with 16 bases in between. Here the CDR3 DNA reads TGTGCCAGCAGCACACAACAACGAAGGGACAATGAGCAGTTCTTC. Translating gives CASSTQQRRDNEQFF. Supplemented by reference TRBV7-2 and TRBJ2-1, the full variable domain reads GAGVSQSPSNKVTEKGKDVELRCDPISGHTALYWYRQSLGQGLEFLIYFQGNSAPDKSGLPSDRFSAERTGGSVSTLTIQRTQQEDSAVYLCASSTQQRRDNEQFFGPGTRLTVL.

The genes are TRBV5-1 and TRBJ1-1; TRBD1 aligns across 10 bases. V gave up 0 bases and J gave up 4 bases; unmatched junction bases: 0. The CDR3 is 14 residues long. The germline V gene has CDR1 SGHRS and CDR2 YFSETQ. The CDR3 spells CASSLGTGGTEAFF. The CDR3 coding sequence is TGCGCCAGCAGCTTGGGGACAGGGGGCACTGAAGCTTTCTTT. The full variable domain, completed using reference TRBV5-1 and TRBJ1-1, is KAGVTQTPRYLIKTRGQQVTLSCSPISGHRSVSWYQQTPGQGLQFLFEYFSETQRNKGNFPGRFSGRQFSNSRSEMNVSTLELGDSALYLCASSLGTGGTEAFFGQGTRLTVV.

This clone was recorded once. The chain combines TRBV28 with TRBJ1-5; D is ambiguous. V shed 1 base and J shed 7 bases, with 14 bases lying between them. CDR1 and CDR2 from the germline V gene are MDHEN and SYDVKM. The CDR3 loop spans 15 amino acids. In DNA, the CDR3 is TGTGCCAGCAGTTTATCCCGGACCCGGGCCCAGCCCCAGCATTTT. This codes for CASSLSRTRAQPQHF.

The rearrangement joins TRBV27 to TRBJ1-6, with a tentative D call TRBD1 (5 bases). CDR1 and CDR2 (germline): MNHEY, SMNVEV (reference sequence). Trimming took off 2 bases at V and 6 bases at J, with 11 bases between the two ends. The CDR3 extends over 15 amino acids. This chain's CDR3 is CASSLQRDGNSPLHF. The CDR3 DNA reads as TGTGCCAGCAGTTTACAAAGGGACGGTAATTCACCCCTCCACTTT.

The V and J genes are TRBV27 and TRBJ1-1; D unresolved. CDR3 length equals 13 residues. Trimming left V 2 bases short and J 3 bases short, with 7 bases between. The germline gives CDR1 MNHEY, CDR2 SMNVEV (reference sequence). The CDR3 reads CASSLEQHTEAFF. CDR3 DNA: TGTGCCAGCAGTTTAGAACAGCACACTGAAGCTTTCTTT.

This chain joins TRBV5-8 and TRBJ2-1; the D is unclear. V lost 2 bases, J lost 7 bases, and 10 bases lay in between. The CDR3 has 13 amino acids. Germline V gene data show CDR1 as SGHTS and CDR2 as YDEGEE. The CDR3 nucleotides are TGTGCCAGCAGCTTTGGCCCCAGGAATGAGCAGTTCTTC. Translated: CASSFGPRNEQFF. The whole variable domain, remainder taken from reference TRBV5-8 and TRBJ2-1, is EAGVTQSPTHLIKTRGQQATLRCSPISGHTSVYWYQQALGLGLQFLLWYDEGEERNRGNFPPRFSGRQFPNYSSELNVNALELEDSALYLCASSFGPRNEQFFGPGTRLTVL.

The genes are TRBV9 and TRBJ1-1; 7 nucleotides line up with TRBD1. The CDR3 is 16 amino acids. V lost 4 bases to trimming and J lost 4 bases; unmatched junction nucleotides: 13. Germline CDR1 reads SGDLS; CDR2 reads YYNGEE. The CDR3 reads CASSPSQGRLGTEAFF. For the CDR3, the DNA is TGTGCCAGCAGCCCCTCACAGGGGCGCCTGGGCACTGAAGCTTTCTTT. Supplemented by reference TRBV9 and TRBJ1-1, the full variable domain reads DSGVTQTPKHLITATGQRVTLRCSPRSGDLSVYWYQQSLDQGLQFLIQYYNGEERAKGNILERFSAQQFPDLHSELNLSSLELGDSALYFCASSPSQGRLGTEAFFGQGTRLTVV.

CDR3 sequence: CASSRDPPSNEQFF. CDR3 nucleotide sequence: TGCGCCAGCAGCCGGGACCCACCTAGCAATGAGCAGTTCTTC. The chain joins TRBV5-1 to TRBJ2-1; D is perhaps TRBD1 or TRBD2 (5 bases each). This CDR3 has 14 residues. Deletions cut 4 bases from V and 6 bases from J, with 14 bases between. Germline CDR1 and CDR2: SGHRS and YFSETQ.

This clone was recorded a few times. This chain connects TRBV21-1 to TRBJ2-3. TRBV21-1 has pseudogene status. This CDR3 has 14 amino acids. The CDR3 sequence is CASSRRSNTDTQYF. In DNA form, the CDR3 reads TGTGCCAGCAGCAGGCGATCGAACACAGATACGCAGTATTTT.

CDR3 sequence (DNA): TGTGCCAGCAGCTGGACGGGACAGAACTATGGCTACACCTTC. It encodes CASSWTGQNYGYTF. The gene calls are TRBV5-6 and TRBJ1-2; 7 positions agree with TRBD1. Unmatched junction bases numbered 4, after V lost 3 bases and J lost 2 bases. The CDR3 sequence is 14 residues long. Germline CDR1 is SGHDT and CDR2 is YYEEEE.

The CDR3 DNA reads as TGTGCCAGCAGCTTGTGGGCGGGCCTGAACACCGGGGAGCTGTTTTTT. It specifies CASSLWAGLNTGELFF. The chain carries TRBV5-4 and TRBJ2-2; the D gene is possibly TRBD2 (5 bases). The length of the CDR3 is 16 residues. Germline assignment: CDR1 SGHNT and CDR2 YYREEE (reference sequence). The V gene lost 1 base and the J gene lost 1 base, with 11 bases spanning the gap.